The 25 T cell receptor beta chains presented below share a single source sample, sequenced in a study of Graves' ophthalmopathy and Graves' hyperthyroidism. RNA transcripts provided the template for amplifying TCR beta CDR3 regions. A first-round RT-PCR used HTBI primers, followed by a second-round multiplex PCR. TCRdb re-called the multiplex PCR reads with MiXCR, one entry per CDR3 protein. The top ten clones hold 4.5% to 5% of a sample with 57,000 or so distinct CDR3 sequences, approximately 47% of them seen once. Sequencing input: peripheral blood. The receptors come from an adult woman with Graves' ophthalmopathy.

The chain employs TRBV2 and TRBJ2-3; D not resolved. V lost 2 bases, J lost 11 bases, and 17 bases lay in between. In germline, CDR1 is SNHLY, CDR2 FYNNEI. The CDR3 runs to 14 residues. The CDR3 coding sequence is TGTGCCAGCAGTGAAACAGTAACCTACAATGAGCAGTATTTT. This encodes CASSETVTYNEQYF.

The genes are TRBV7-9 and TRBJ2-3; the match to TRBD2 covers 10 bases. Germline assignment: CDR1 SEHNR and CDR2 FQNEAQ (reference sequence). Trimming at V came to 5 bases and at J to 6 bases, leaving 8 bases not matched to a gene. This CDR3 region has 15 residues. As DNA, the CDR3 is TGTGCCAGCAGCCTGCATCTAGCGGGAGTTGATACGCAGTATTTT. Translation: CASSLHLAGVDTQYF.

This clonotype is a singleton in its sample. The J gene is TRBJ2-1, the V gene TRBV5-6; TRBD2 might be the D (5 bases). Trimming removed 4 bases at V and 9 bases at J, with 14 bases between. This CDR3 contains 13 residues. CDR1 and CDR2 from the germline V gene are SGHDT and YYEEEE. The chain's CDR3 is CASSVDGNTEQFF. DNA of the CDR3: TGTGCCAGCAGCGTGGACGGGAACACTGAGCAGTTCTTC. The full variable domain, rest sourced from reference TRBV5-6 and TRBJ2-1, is DAGVTQSPTHLIKTRGQQVTLRCSPKSGHDTVSWYQQALGQGPQFIFQYYEEEERQRGNFPDRFSGHQFPNYSSELNVNALLLGDSALYLCASSVDGNTEQFFGPGTRLTVL.

The chain links TRBV6-1 to TRBJ2-3; D perhaps matches TRBD2 (5 bases). The CDR3 is 13 residues long. The germline V gene has CDR1 MNHNS and CDR2 SASEGT. Trimming pared 4 bases from V and 6 bases from J, leaving 11 bases between. The CDR3 sequence is CASSARRIDTQYF. The CDR3 nucleotides read TGTGCCAGCAGTGCGCGGAGGATCGATACGCAGTATTTT.

In the case of this clonotype: One end of the junction fails to match germline, which may point to a read error. J is TRBJ2-5 and V is TRBV7-7; D may be TRBD2 (5 bases). CDR1 is SSHAT and CDR2 is FNYEAQ in the germline V gene (reference sequence). The CDR3 is made up of 13 amino acids. The CDR3 sequence is CASSLTRMETQYF. DNA for the CDR3: TGTGCTAGCAGTCTCACTAGAATGGAGACCCAGTACTTC.

This clonotype was detected ten times or more. The rearrangement uses TRBV20-1 and TRBJ1-5, with D perhaps matching TRBD1 (5 bases). Trimming shortened V by 6 bases and J by 3 bases, and 15 bases separated the two germline ends. The CDR3 sequence is 14 residues long. Germline lookup yields CDR1 DFQATT and CDR2 SNEGSKA (reference sequence). CDR3 protein: CSAPSGTNNQPQHF. DNA of the CDR3: TGCAGTGCCCCTTCCGGGACCAACAATCAGCCCCAGCATTTT.

This clonotype was detected ten times or more. The V call is TRBV6-5, the J call TRBJ2-3; 7 positions agree with TRBD2. This CDR3 has 15 residues. Germline assignment: CDR1 MNHEY and CDR2 SVGAGI. V trimming: 6 bases; J trimming: 2 bases; junction bases outside the gene matches: 8. The CDR3 nucleotides are TGTGCCAGCAGGGGTAGCGGGTCATACACAGATACGCAGTATTTT. It specifies CASRGSGSYTDTQYF.

V gene TRBV25-1 combines with J gene TRBJ2-7; D not resolved. From germline, CDR1 is MGHDK and CDR2 SYGVNS. The CDR3 is made up of 15 amino acids. The V end lost 4 bases, the J end lost 5 bases, and 18 bases lay between the germline ends. The CDR3 reads CASSASSLVGNEQYF. CDR3 in DNA: TGTGCCAGCAGTGCCAGCAGTTTGGTTGGGAACGAGCAGTACTTC.

The sample holds many counts of this clonotype. The rearrangement uses TRBV4-1 and TRBJ2-3; D is perhaps TRBD2 (5 bases). Germline V gene lookup returns CDR1 MGHRA and CDR2 YSYEKL. The CDR3 is made up of 17 amino acids. Trimming pared 0 bases from V and 2 bases from J, leaving 15 bases between. As DNA, the CDR3 is TGCGCCAGCAGCCAAGATACTGGGCCGGGGTTCACAGATACGCAGTATTTT. This codes for CASSQDTGPGFTDTQYF.

In its sample, this clonotype was seen many times. A much larger clonotype is one base distant, so this may be a read error. The chain employs TRBV19 and TRBJ2-3, with D possibly being TRBD2 (7 bases). The CDR3 is 15 residues long. CDR1 LNHDA and CDR2 SQIVND come from the germline V gene (reference sequence). V was clipped by 5 bases and J by 7 bases, with 19 bases between them. CDR3 bases: TGTGCCAGTAGTTCTTTGGTAGGGGGGGATCATACGCAGTATTTT. Protein: CASSSLVGGDHTQYF. Using reference TRBV19 and TRBJ2-3 for the parts outside the CDR3, the full variable domain is DGGITQSPKYLFRKEGQNVTLSCEQNLNHDAMYWYRQDPGQGLRLIYYSQIVNDFQKGDIAEGYSVSREKKESFPLTVTSAQKNPTAFYLCASSSLVGGDHTQYFGPGTRLTVL.

V gene TRBV6-5 combines with J gene TRBJ2-3, with TRBD1 matching 12 bases. Unmatched junction bases numbered 2, after V lost 5 bases and J lost 2 bases. The germline CDR1 and CDR2 sequences are MNHEY and SVGAGI. This CDR3 region has 15 residues. The CDR3 nucleotides are TGTGCCAGCAGTAGGGGACAGGGGGCCACAGATACGCAGTATTTT. This sequence encodes CASSRGQGATDTQYF.

The genes are TRBV4-3 and TRBJ2-3; TRBD2 agrees at 10 bases. Trimming cost V 8 bases and J 2 bases; bases outside gene matches: 1. The length of the CDR3 is 13 residues. Germline loops: CDR1 LGHNA, CDR2 YSLEER. CDR3 in DNA: TGCGCCAGCGGGACTAGCGACACAGATACGCAGTATTTT. Translating it yields CASGTSDTDTQYF.

The gene calls are TRBV20-1 and TRBJ1-5; D not certain. The CDR3 consists of 13 residues. V lost 3 bases, J lost 4 bases, and 10 bases lay in between. Germline V lookup: CDR1 DFQATT, CDR2 SNEGSKA (reference sequence). The CDR3 region is CSASYETNQPQHF. The CDR3 region has the DNA TGCAGTGCTAGTTATGAGACGAATCAGCCCCAGCATTTT.

This clonotype was observed a single time. One junction end does not reproduce the germline sequence, and a read error may be involved. The CDR3, as DNA: TGCAGCGTCTTCCCTGCAGGGGCTAACTGTGGCTACACCTTC. Its translation is CSVFPAGANCGYTF. The J gene is TRBJ1-2, the V gene TRBV29-1, with D possibly TRBD1 on 6 matching bases. Germline V lookup: CDR1 SQVTM, CDR2 ANQGSEA. The CDR3 consists of 14 residues.

This clonotype was seen at least ten times. The chain uses TRBV19 and TRBJ2-2; D possibly uses TRBD1 or TRBD2 (5 bases each). The CDR3 length is 17 residues. V shed 4 bases and J shed 2 bases, with 17 bases lying between them. The V gene's germline CDR1 is LNHDA and CDR2 SQIVND (reference sequence). CDR3 nucleotide sequence: TGTGCCAGTAGTAAGGGTTGGAGGACAACCAACACCGGGGAGCTGTTTTTT. Its translation is CASSKGWRTTNTGELFF.

This clonotype has only one observation. The chain employs TRBV7-2 and TRBJ2-3, with D perhaps matching TRBD1 or TRBD2 (6 bases each). The CDR3 runs to 15 residues. The V gene lost 4 bases and the J gene lost 8 bases, with 19 bases spanning the gap. Germline lookup yields CDR1 SGHTA and CDR2 FQGNSA. The CDR3 DNA reads TGTGCCAGCAGCTCCTTGGGGGGCAACATGGGTACGCAGTATTTT. Its translation: CASSSLGGNMGTQYF.

This clonotype was counted at least ten times. This sequence joins TRBV28 and TRBJ1-5; D gene uncertain. Germline-derived CDR1 and CDR2 are MDHEN and SYDVKM. This CDR3 is 12 amino acids long. The germline V and J ends were trimmed by 7 bases and 10 bases, with 14 bases remaining between them. CDR3 loop: CASTISEIPQHF. In DNA, the CDR3 is TGTGCCAGCACCATATCAGAAATACCCCAGCATTTT. Looking up the rest from reference TRBV28 and TRBJ1-5 gives the full variable domain: DVKVTQSSRYLVKRTGEKVFLECVQDMDHENMFWYRQDPGLGLRLIYFSYDVKMKEKGDIPEGYSVSREKKERFSLILESASTNQTSMYLCASTISEIPQHFGDGTRLSIL.

The V call is TRBV5-1, the J call TRBJ2-3; 9 bases match TRBD1. From germline, CDR1 is SGHRS and CDR2 YFSETQ. This CDR3 contains 14 residues. After removal of 5 bases from V and 6 bases from J, the junction contained 7 bases not matched to a gene. The CDR3 reads CASRRQGVGDTQYF. DNA of the CDR3: TGCGCCAGCAGAAGACAGGGGGTCGGGGATACGCAGTATTTT.

This chain links TRBV24-1 with TRBJ2-7; weak D call: TRBD2 (6 bases). V was shortened by 1 base and J by 6 bases, with 9 bases between the two germline ends. Germline loops: CDR1 KGHDR, CDR2 SFDVKD. CDR3 size: 13 residues. The CDR3 DNA is TGTGCCACCAGTGATTTCGTGGGGGGCGAGCAGTACTTC. It is translated as CATSDFVGGEQYF.

The chain uses TRBV4-2 and TRBJ1-1, with D unclear. The V gene lost 0 bases and the J gene lost 5 bases, with 1 base spanning the gap. CDR3 length: 11 residues. In germline, CDR1 is LGHNA, CDR2 YNFKEQ. The CDR3 sequence is CASSQDTEAFF. The CDR3 DNA is TGTGCCAGCAGCCAAGATACTGAAGCTTTCTTT.

The V and J genes are TRBV10-3 and TRBJ2-1; the D gene is possibly TRBD2 (5 bases). Germline V lookup: CDR1 ENHRY, CDR2 SYGVKD. The CDR3 length is 15 residues. Trimming shortened V by 6 bases and J by 7 bases, and 19 bases separated the two germline ends. CDR3 nucleotide sequence: TGTGCCATCAGCTCACCACTAACTAGTAAAAATGAGCAGTTCTTC. This codes for CAISSPLTSKNEQFF.

The chain has TRBV10-3 and TRBJ2-1; TRBD1 agrees at 8 bases. Trimming removed 6 bases from V and 6 bases from J; junction bases left unmatched: 10. The CDR3 totals 15 residues. The V gene's germline CDR1 is ENHRY and CDR2 SYGVKD. The CDR3 spells CAISSGQGLVNEQFF. CDR3 coding DNA: TGTGCCATCAGCAGCGGACAGGGTTTGGTCAATGAGCAGTTCTTC.

This clonotype is termed medium-sized. The chain links TRBV10-3 to TRBJ2-1; 7 nucleotides match TRBD1. The length of the CDR3 is 14 residues. Trimming cost V 7 bases and J 4 bases; bases outside gene matches: 7. Germline CDR1 reads ENHRY; CDR2 reads SYGVKD. This CDR3 reads CAITGQRIYNEQFF. The CDR3 DNA sequence: TGTGCCATCACGGGACAGAGAATTTACAATGAGCAGTTCTTC.

This clonotype appeared many times. The J gene is TRBJ2-1, the V gene TRBV28, with 7 bases identical to TRBD2. Losses at the gene ends were 3 bases for V and 5 bases for J; bases not matched to a gene: 13. CDR3 size: 17 residues. CDR1 and CDR2 from the germline V gene are MDHEN and SYDVKM. CDR3 nucleotides: TGTGCCAGCAGTTTCGTTTCCGGCGGGAGTTGGGACAATGAGCAGTTCTTC. Encoded protein: CASSFVSGGSWDNEQFF.

This rearrangement joins TRBV5-1 to TRBJ1-4; 8 nucleotides align to TRBD1. The CDR3 runs 13 residues. The germline V gene has CDR1 SGHRS and CDR2 YFSETQ. With V trimmed by 8 bases and J by 8 bases, 8 bases remained unmatched. The CDR3 DNA follows: TGCGCCAGGAGCGGACAGGGTGAAGAAAAACTGTTTTTT. Translating gives CARSGQGEEKLFF.